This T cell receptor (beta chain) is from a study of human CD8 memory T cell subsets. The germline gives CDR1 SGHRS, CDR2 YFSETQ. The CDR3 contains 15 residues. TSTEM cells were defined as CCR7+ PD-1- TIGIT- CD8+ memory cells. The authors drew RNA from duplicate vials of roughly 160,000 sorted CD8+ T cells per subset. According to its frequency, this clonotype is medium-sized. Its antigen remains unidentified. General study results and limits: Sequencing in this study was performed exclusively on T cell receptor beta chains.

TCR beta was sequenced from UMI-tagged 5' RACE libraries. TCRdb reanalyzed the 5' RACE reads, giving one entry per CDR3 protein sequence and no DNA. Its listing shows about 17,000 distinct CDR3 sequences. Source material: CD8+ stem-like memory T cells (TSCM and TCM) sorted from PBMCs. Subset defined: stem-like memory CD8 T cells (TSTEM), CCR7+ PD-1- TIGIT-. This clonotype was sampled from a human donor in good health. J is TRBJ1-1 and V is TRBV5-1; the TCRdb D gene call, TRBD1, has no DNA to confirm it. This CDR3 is CASSSGRSWGTEAFF.